The next 18 T cell receptor beta chains were all read from a single sample in a study of cytomegalovirus exposure and HLA in healthy donors (dated by TCRdb to between 2016 and 2019). The library was produced with the immunoSEQ multiplex PCR assay. Imported from immuneACCESS, the table was reduced by TCRdb to in-frame sequences with V and J called. These copies leave out some clones; in studies compared against another copy, an unresolved V gene accounts for under half, and the cause of the remainder is not known. This sample gives approximately 170,000 clones in total; roughly 80% of them show up just once. The ten largest clones take up 2% to 2.5% of the sample. The sequenced material came from PBMCs. The receptor source for this set is a man aged 25 to 45 in good health and CMV-seropositive.

This clone was detected once. V gene TRBV6-5 combines with J gene TRBJ2-3; tentatively, D is TRBD1 (5 bases). Germline CDR1 and CDR2: MNHEY and SVGAGI. V was pared by 5 bases and J by 4 bases, with 7 bases between. There are 12 residues in the CDR3. Here the CDR3 DNA reads TGTGCCAGCAGTCAGGGATCAGATACGCAGTATTTT. Translated: CASSQGSDTQYF.

At least ten counts were recorded for this clone. The chain employs TRBV30 and TRBJ1-1; TRBD1 aligns across 10 bases. CDR1 and CDR2 (germline): GTSNPN, SVGIG (reference sequence). This CDR3 spans 14 amino acids. After removal of 5 bases from V and 4 bases from J, the junction contained 7 bases not matched to a gene. Written as DNA, the CDR3 is TGTGCCTGGGTAAGAGGACAGGGGGTCACTGAAGCTTTCTTT. Translated, it gives CAWVRGQGVTEAFF.

J is TRBJ1-1 and V is TRBV27; weak D call: TRBD1 (5 bases). Trimming took off 10 bases at V and 4 bases at J, with 13 bases between the two ends. Per germline, CDR1 MNHEY and CDR2 SMNVEV (reference sequence). This CDR3 spans 12 amino acids. CDR3 protein: CATAGGGTEAFF. Written as DNA, the CDR3 is TGTGCCACCGCGGGGGGGGGCACTGAAGCTTTCTTT.

The chain uses TRBV5-5 and TRBJ2-5, with a weak D call TRBD2 (5 bases). The V gene lost 6 bases and the J gene lost 7 bases, with 13 bases spanning the gap. Per the germline V gene, CDR1 is SGHKS and CDR2 is YYEKEE (reference sequence). The CDR3 sequence is 12 residues long. As DNA, the CDR3 is TGTGCCAGCACCCATCCTCGGGGGACCCAGTACTTC. This translates into CASTHPRGTQYF.

As regards this clone: One end of the junction is discordant with germline, which a read error may explain. The CDR3 DNA follows: TGTGCCAGTAGTCCGCAGGGGTTCTTTCTTGGCTTT. It is translated as CASSPQGFFLGF. The rearrangement links TRBV19 to TRBJ1-1; weak D call: TRBD1 (6 bases). This CDR3 is 12 amino acids long. Germline values: CDR1 LNHDA, CDR2 SQIVND (reference sequence).

V and J are TRBV7-9 and TRBJ1-6, with D unclear. V dropped 11 bases and J dropped 5 bases, with 16 bases sitting between them. The CDR3 has 14 residues. CDR1 SEHNR and CDR2 FQNEAQ come from the germline V gene (reference sequence). The CDR3 nucleotides are TGTGCCGTCAACGGTCTGGTCAATAATTCACCCCTCCACTTT. Translation gives CAVNGLVNNSPLHF.

This clone was seen a single time. The rearrangement uses TRBV5-1 and TRBJ2-5, with TRBD1 as a possible D gene (5 bases). The CDR3 extends over 13 amino acids. Looked up from germline, CDR1 is SGHRS and CDR2 is YFSETQ. V lost 7 bases, J lost 5 bases, and 15 bases lay in between. CDR3 nucleotide sequence: TGCGCCAGCCGCACTTCCCCAGGGGAGACCCAGTACTTC. This encodes CASRTSPGETQYF.

The chain combines TRBV6-4 with TRBJ1-6; 7 nucleotides align to TRBD1. This CDR3 is built from 14 residues. The trim removed 7 bases at V and 10 bases at J, leaving 10 bases unmatched. Germline V gives CDR1 MRHNA, CDR2 SNTAGT. In nucleotides, the CDR3 is TGTGCCAGCAATACAGGGGACGAAGGATCACCCCTCCACTTT. As protein: CASNTGDEGSPLHF.

This rearrangement joins TRBV19 to TRBJ2-5, with D possibly matching TRBD1 (6 bases). The CDR3 spans 15 residues. The V end lost 3 bases, the J end lost 0 bases, and 11 bases lay between the germline ends. The germline V gene encodes CDR1 LNHDA and CDR2 SQIVND (reference sequence). The CDR3, as DNA: TGTGCCAGTAGTATCAGGGGACCGTACCAAGAGACCCAGTACTTC. It codes for CASSIRGPYQETQYF. Supplemented by reference TRBV19 and TRBJ2-5, the full variable domain reads DGGITQSPKYLFRKEGQNVTLSCEQNLNHDAMYWYRQDPGQGLRLIYYSQIVNDFQKGDIAEGYSVSREKKESFPLTVTSAQKNPTAFYLCASSIRGPYQETQYFGPGTRLLVL.

The rearrangement uses TRBV30 and TRBJ1-2; TRBD1 is a possible D gene (5 bases). This CDR3 has 14 residues. Trimming took 0 bases from V and 2 from J, leaving 10 bases between them. Germline lookup yields CDR1 GTSNPN and CDR2 SVGIG (reference sequence). The CDR3 bases are TGTGCCTGGAGTGTATGGGACTCCAACTATGGCTACACCTTC. Translating gives CAWSVWDSNYGYTF.

This clone was detected only a few times. CDR3 sequence (DNA): TGTGCCAGCAGTTACTCCACTAGCGGGGAGCTGTTTTTT. Protein sequence: CASSYSTSGELFF. V and J are TRBV6-5 and TRBJ2-2, with D tentatively TRBD2 (5 bases). Germline V gene lookup returns CDR1 MNHEY and CDR2 SVGAGI. CDR3 length: 13 amino acids. V lost 0 bases, J lost 7 bases, and 6 bases lay in between.

The gene calls are TRBV6-5 and TRBJ1-3; D call uncertain. This CDR3 region has 16 residues. CDR1 and CDR2 (germline): MNHEY, SVGAGI. V was cut by 2 bases and J by 0 bases, with 11 bases left in between. DNA of the CDR3: TGTGCCAGCAGTTACCGAGACACCAGCTCTGGAAACACCATATATTTT. Translation gives CASSYRDTSSGNTIYF.

The chain links TRBV7-6 to TRBJ2-5; 8 bases align to TRBD2. The CDR3 extends over 14 amino acids. Germline V lookup: CDR1 SGHVS, CDR2 FNYEAQ. Trimming took 4 bases from V and 2 from J; bases not matched to a gene: 3. This CDR3 is CASSSTSGQETQYF. As DNA, the CDR3 is TGTGCCAGCAGCTCCACTAGCGGTCAAGAGACCCAGTACTTC. Filled out from reference TRBV7-6 and TRBJ2-5, the complete variable domain reads GAGVSQSPRYKVTKRGQDVALRCDPISGHVSLYWYRQALGQGPEFLTYFNYEAQQDKSGLPNDRFSAERPEGSISTLTIQRTEQRDSAMYRCASSSTSGQETQYFGPGTRLLVL.

This clone was detected once. Other DNA sequences in the sample encode the same CDR3. The chain employs TRBV7-2 and TRBJ1-5, with 8 bases that match TRBD1. CDR3 length: 14 amino acids. J lost 5 bases, V lost 4 bases, and 4 bases had no gene match. CDR1 and CDR2 (germline): SGHTA, FQGNSA. CDR3 coding DNA: TGTGCCAGCAGCTCACAGGGGGGGGATCAGCCCCAGCATTTT. This codes for CASSSQGGDQPQHF.

This chain links TRBV9 with TRBJ1-2; 7 nucleotides line up with TRBD1. The V segment lost 4 bases and the J segment 2 bases; nucleotides outside the gene matches: 11. Per germline, CDR1 SGDLS and CDR2 YYNGEE. This CDR3 comprises 16 residues. The CDR3 DNA reads TGTGCCAGCAGCCCCCATTACGGGACAGCCAACTATGGCTACACCTTC. It yields the protein CASSPHYGTANYGYTF.

This clone is a singleton in its sample. The chain carries TRBV18 and TRBJ1-5; 10 positions match TRBD1. CDR3 length: 14 residues. V was pared by 6 bases and J by 7 bases, with 6 bases of the junction left unmatched. From germline, CDR1 is KGHSH and CDR2 LQKENI. The CDR3 reads CASSSTGGVQPQHF. The CDR3 DNA is TGTGCCAGCTCCTCGACAGGGGGCGTCCAGCCCCAGCATTTT.

The chain combines TRBV7-6 with TRBJ2-5; 12 bases fit TRBD2. Germline CDR1 reads SGHVS; CDR2 reads FNYEAQ. The CDR3 loop spans 16 amino acids. J lost 3 bases, V lost 0 bases, and 2 bases had no gene match. CDR3 region: CASSLARTSGEETQYF. The CDR3 DNA is TGTGCCAGCAGCTTAGCTAGGACTAGCGGGGAAGAGACCCAGTACTTC.

The V call is TRBV7-8, the J call TRBJ2-1; the D gene is possibly TRBD2 (6 bases). Germline lookup yields CDR1 SGHVS and CDR2 FQNEAQ. V was pared by 5 bases and J by 7 bases, with 12 bases between. There are 13 residues in the CDR3. CDR3 nucleotides: TGTGCCAGCAGCCAACCGGGGGAAAATGAGCAGTTCTTC. Encoded protein: CASSQPGENEQFF.